This TCR beta chain derives from a study of cytomegalovirus exposure and HLA in healthy donors. Study overall: About 85 million unique TCRs from HLA-typed donors were held in an early release of data.

Worth noting for this clone: Its matching antigen is unknown.

It was with 60 Vbeta and 13 Jbeta primers that the PCR ran. This table comes from immunoSEQ multiplex PCR, and its TCRdb copy is limited to in-frame clones, with some not included. The sample yields roughly 200,000 clones, 65% to 80% seen once. Nominal health characterized the donors when sampled, though unrecorded immune exposures were likely. General study points: In presence/absence analyses, roughly uniform sequencing depth across donors was assumed. Most TCR sequences were uncommon, yet certain public TCRs appeared in many donors.

Germline CDR1 SGDLS, CDR2 YYNGEE. This CDR3 region has 12 residues. Trimming cost V 3 bases and J 6 bases, with 6 bases left between them. This rearrangement joins TRBV9 to TRBJ1-4, with D uncertain. Sequenced sample: PBMCs. This TCR came from a man in his fifties or sixties in good health and CMV-seronegative. The CDR3 protein is CASSGGDEKLFF. The DNA for the CDR3 is TGTGCCAGCAGCGGGGGAGATGAAAAACTGTTTTTT.